Shown below are 28 T cell receptor beta chains from a single sample sequenced in a study of T cells in Graves' hyperthyroidism and ophthalmopathy. Researchers amplified the TCR beta CDR3 regions from RNA transcripts. TCR CDR3 underwent first-round RT-PCR with the HTBI primer set. TCRdb reprocessed the multiplex PCR reads with MiXCR, giving one entry per CDR3 protein. The data show 600,000 or so distinct CDR3 sequences, more than 12% seen once. The specimen sequenced was blood. The receptors were sampled from a woman between 45 and 60 years old with Graves' ophthalmopathy.

This clonotype came up many times. J is TRBJ2-5 and V is TRBV6-1; D assignment may be TRBD1 or TRBD2 (5 bases each). The V end lost 3 bases, the J end lost 5 bases, and 16 bases lay between the germline ends. This CDR3 comprises 15 residues. The germline gives CDR1 MNHNS, CDR2 SASEGT. Here the CDR3 reads CASSEGDGGWETQYF. Here the CDR3 DNA reads TGTGCCAGCAGTGAGGGGGACGGTGGGTGGGAGACCCAGTACTTC.

This clonotype was seen at least ten times. The J gene is TRBJ2-7, the V gene TRBV5-6; D not resolved. The V gene's germline CDR1 is SGHDT and CDR2 YYEEEE. V lost 5 bases and J lost 9, with 9 bases in between. The CDR3 covers 10 residues. In nucleotides, the CDR3 is TGTGCCAGCAGTCGCGGCGGGCAGTACTTC. This codes for CASSRGGQYF.

This clonotype has ten or more counts. The rearrangement links TRBV7-9 to TRBJ2-7; weak D call: TRBD2 (7 bases). Trimming removed 5 bases at V and 2 bases at J, with 28 bases between. CDR3 length equals 19 residues. The V gene's germline CDR1 is SEHNR and CDR2 FQNEAQ (reference sequence). The CDR3 region has the DNA TGTGCCAGCAGCGGAAGAACAGGGACTGGCGGGGGTTCTCCCTACGAGCAGTACTTC. It translates to CASSGRTGTGGGSPYEQYF.

This clonotype was picked up many times. The chain has TRBV5-1 and TRBJ2-3, with 10 bases aligning to TRBD2. V trimming: 4 bases; J trimming: 6 bases; junction bases outside the gene matches: 5. The CDR3 sequence is 14 residues long. Germline lookup yields CDR1 SGHRS and CDR2 YFSETQ. The CDR3 sequence is CASSLSSGGDTQYF. The DNA of the CDR3 is TGCGCCAGCAGCCTATCTAGCGGGGGTGATACGCAGTATTTT. The whole variable domain, filled in from reference TRBV5-1 and TRBJ2-3, reads KAGVTQTPRYLIKTRGQQVTLSCSPISGHRSVSWYQQTPGQGLQFLFEYFSETQRNKGNFPGRFSGRQFSNSRSEMNVSTLELGDSALYLCASSLSSGGDTQYFGPGTRLTVL.

This clonotype was detected many times. This chain uses TRBV2 with TRBJ2-7, with TRBD2 matching 10 bases. The CDR3 contains 16 residues. Germline CDR1 and CDR2: SNHLY and FYNNEI. The V gene end was trimmed by 3 bases and the J gene end by 1 base; junction bases not matched to a gene: 6. CDR3: CASSELLAGVSYEQYF. DNA of the CDR3: TGTGCCAGCAGTGAGTTGCTAGCGGGAGTATCCTACGAGCAGTACTTC.

This clonotype was seen at least ten times. The V and J genes are TRBV7-2 and TRBJ2-3, with D possibly TRBD2 on 5 matching bases. V shed 1 base and J shed 6 bases, with 17 bases lying between them. CDR1 is SGHTA and CDR2 is FQGNSA in the germline V gene. The CDR3 runs to 16 residues. The CDR3 reads CASSLVLGSSGDTQYF. The CDR3 bases are TGTGCCAGCAGCTTAGTACTAGGTAGCTCGGGGGATACGCAGTATTTT.

This clonotype was counted between two and nine times. The CDR3 region has the DNA TGTGCCATCACCCCGGGACTAGCGCTGTCTAATTACAATGAGCAGTTCTTC. It is translated as CAITPGLALSNYNEQFF. The V call is TRBV10-3, the J call TRBJ2-1, with 10 bases that match TRBD2. V shed 7 bases and J 4 bases; nucleotides not matched to a gene: 13. CDR3 length equals 17 residues. The germline V gene has CDR1 ENHRY and CDR2 SYGVKD.

This clonotype was detected many times. The J gene is TRBJ2-6, the V gene TRBV7-6; D remains unclear. Germline CDR1 and CDR2: SGHVS and FNYEAQ. Trimming left V 1 base short and J 0 bases short, with 13 bases between. This CDR3 comprises 18 residues. CDR3 sequence: CASSLEVWVTSGANVLTF. In nucleotides, the CDR3 is TGTGCCAGCAGCTTAGAGGTTTGGGTGACCTCTGGGGCCAACGTCCTGACTTTC.

This clonotype has at least ten counts. J is TRBJ2-5 and V is TRBV28, with D perhaps matching TRBD2 (5 bases). V lost 2 bases, J lost 5 bases, and 9 bases lay in between. This CDR3 has 13 amino acids. The V gene's germline CDR1 is MDHEN and CDR2 SYDVKM. The CDR3 loop reads CASSLIGVETQYF. The CDR3 DNA sequence: TGTGCCAGCAGTTTAATCGGGGTCGAGACCCAGTACTTC. The full variable domain, in which reference TRBV28 and TRBJ2-5 provide the parts outside the CDR3, is DVKVTQSSRYLVKRTGEKVFLECVQDMDHENMFWYRQDPGLGLRLIYFSYDVKMKEKGDIPEGYSVSREKKERFSLILESASTNQTSMYLCASSLIGVETQYFGPGTRLLVL.

This clonotype was picked up many times. The rearrangement joins TRBV12-3 or TRBV12-4 to TRBJ1-6, with D tentatively TRBD1 (5 bases). The V and J ends lost 6 bases and 0 bases respectively, with 12 bases between them. The CDR3 is 16 residues long. The CDR3 coding sequence is TGTGCCAGCAGCCCCGGGGGGAGCTCCTATAATTCACCCCTCCACTTT. It specifies CASSPGGSSYNSPLHF.

To note about this clonotype: The junction shows a germline mismatch at one end, possibly a read error. This chain links TRBV4-1 with TRBJ1-2, with D tentatively TRBD1 (6 bases). The CDR3 is 16 amino acids. Per germline, CDR1 MGHRA and CDR2 YSYEKL. CDR3 nucleotides: TGCGCCCGCAGCCAAGATAGCGGCAGGGGCCGCTATGGCTACACCTTC. Translating it yields CARSQDSGRGRYGYTF.

CDR3 sequence: CASSYSSSGFNQPQHF. The CDR3 bases are TGTGCCAGCAGTTACTCGAGCTCTGGGTTCAATCAGCCCCAGCATTTT. This sequence joins TRBV6-2 or TRBV6-3 and TRBJ1-5; no reliable D call. The CDR3 is 16 residues long. V lost 0 bases to trimming and J lost 3 bases, with 12 bases between them. Germline V gives CDR1 MNHEY, CDR2 SVGEGT.

There are a few counts of this clonotype. The V gene is TRBV2, the J gene TRBJ2-1; D not certain. With 3 bases removed from V and 0 bases from J, the gap between germline ends came to 6 bases. From germline, CDR1 is SNHLY and CDR2 FYNNEI. The CDR3 contains 14 residues. The CDR3 loop is CASSDRISYNEQFF. As DNA, the CDR3 is TGTGCCAGCAGTGACAGAATCTCCTACAATGAGCAGTTCTTC.

This clonotype was observed many times. This chain uses TRBV28 with TRBJ2-7, with a tentative D call TRBD2 (5 bases). This CDR3 is built from 13 residues. V was trimmed by 6 bases and J by 9 bases, leaving 18 bases between them. Germline V gene data show CDR1 as MDHEN and CDR2 as SYDVKM. CDR3 loop: CASSVLSSLGQYF. Here the CDR3 DNA reads TGTGCCAGCAGCGTCCTGTCTAGCCTGGGGCAGTACTTC.

This chain joins TRBV6-1 and TRBJ2-2; 8 positions match TRBD1. Germline V gene lookup returns CDR1 MNHNS and CDR2 SASEGT. CDR3 size: 16 residues. V lost 6 bases to trimming and J lost 2 bases; unmatched junction nucleotides: 8. This chain's CDR3 is CASSSRQGRNTGELFF. CDR3 nucleotide sequence: TGTGCCAGCAGCTCCCGACAGGGGAGAAACACCGGGGAGCTGTTTTTT.

This clonotype was seen repeatedly, ten times or more. This chain's CDR3 is CASNPIAGQGNTEAFF. CDR3 DNA: TGTGCCAGCAACCCCATAGCGGGACAGGGGAACACTGAAGCTTTCTTT. The rearrangement joins TRBV5-5 to TRBJ1-1; TRBD1 matches 9 bases. Germline CDR1 SGHKS, CDR2 YYEKEE (reference sequence). J lost 1 base, V lost 6 bases, and 10 bases had no gene match. The CDR3 runs to 16 residues.

This clonotype was observed a few times. The J gene is TRBJ2-2, the V gene TRBV5-1; D not certain. In germline, CDR1 is SGHRS, CDR2 YFSETQ. Deletions cut 4 bases from V and 4 bases from J, with 17 bases between. This CDR3 contains 16 residues. In DNA form, the CDR3 reads TGCGCCAGCAGCCCCCCAGCGCATCGAGGCACCGGGGAGCTGTTTTTT. As protein: CASSPPAHRGTGELFF.

DNA for the CDR3: TGTGCCACCGAGGGAGGGAGGTATGCCTTCACAGATACGCAGTATTTT. Translation gives CATEGGRYAFTDTQYF. The chain links TRBV7-8 to TRBJ2-3; the match to TRBD2 covers 7 bases. Germline CDR1 and CDR2: SGHVS and FQNEAQ. This CDR3 has 16 amino acids. V dropped 10 bases and J dropped 2; count of bases not matched to a gene: 15.

This clonotype has only a few counts. The genes are TRBV28 and TRBJ2-7; 13 nucleotides line up with TRBD2. Looked up from germline, CDR1 is MDHEN and CDR2 is SYDVKM. The CDR3 loop spans 20 amino acids. The V gene end was trimmed by 5 bases and the J gene end by 3 bases; junction bases not matched to a gene: 19. The CDR3 protein is CASSGTGNPGLAGENYEQYF. In DNA, the CDR3 is TGTGCCAGCAGTGGAACCGGGAACCCTGGACTAGCGGGAGAGAACTACGAGCAGTACTTC.

This clonotype was seen a few times. J is TRBJ2-2 and V is TRBV7-9, with D unclear. The germline gives CDR1 SEHNR, CDR2 FQNEAQ (reference sequence). Trimming pared 2 bases from V and 6 bases from J, leaving 10 bases between. CDR3 length: 14 residues. In nucleotides, the CDR3 is TGTGCCAGCAGCTTAAGGGTCGAGCCCGGGGAGCTGTTTTTT. It specifies CASSLRVEPGELFF.

This chain connects TRBV5-1 to TRBJ2-3; TRBD1 matches 7 bases. V dropped 0 bases and J dropped 6; count of bases not matched to a gene: 10. The CDR3 covers 16 residues. Germline values: CDR1 SGHRS, CDR2 YFSETQ. The CDR3 is CASSLGRGGAGDTQYF. The CDR3 DNA is TGCGCCAGCAGCTTGGGACGAGGGGGCGCTGGGGATACGCAGTATTTT.

This clonotype was detected many times. The rearrangement uses TRBV2 and TRBJ2-3, with D possibly being TRBD2 (6 bases). The CDR3 covers 14 residues. Germline lookup yields CDR1 SNHLY and CDR2 FYNNEI. Trimming cost V 6 bases and J 2 bases, with 12 bases left between them. Here the CDR3 DNA reads TGTGCCAGCAGAGGGACTTATCTCACAGATACGCAGTATTTT. Translating gives CASRGTYLTDTQYF.

In its sample, this clonotype was seen many times. The gene calls are TRBV29-1 and TRBJ2-7, with TRBD1 as a possible D gene (6 bases). CDR1 and CDR2 from the germline V gene are SQVTM and ANQGSEA. Trimming cost V 4 bases and J 2 bases, with 9 bases left between them. This CDR3 has 12 residues. In nucleotides, the CDR3 is TGCAGCGTTGGGGACAAACCCTACGAGCAGTACTTC. Protein: CSVGDKPYEQYF.

This clonotype turned up a few times. The genes are TRBV6-1 and TRBJ1-2; TRBD1 agrees at 7 bases. Germline V lookup: CDR1 MNHNS, CDR2 SASEGT. This CDR3 is 17 amino acids long. With V trimmed by 7 bases and J by 8 bases, 22 bases remained unmatched. The DNA for the CDR3 is TGTGCCAGCACCACGCCTGCAGGGGGGACTCCGGCCGGAGGCTACACCTTC. It yields the protein CASTTPAGGTPAGGYTF.

This clonotype was picked up many times. The chain recombines TRBV7-2 with TRBJ2-1, with TRBD2 as a possible D gene (5 bases). V gave up 1 base and J gave up 9 bases, with 13 bases separating them. Germline assignment: CDR1 SGHTA and CDR2 FQGNSA. CDR3 length equals 14 residues. Written as DNA, the CDR3 is TGTGCCAGCAGCTTAGTAGGGCTAGCTAGTGAGCAGTTCTTC. Amino acid sequence: CASSLVGLASEQFF. Variable domain in full (rest from reference TRBV7-2 and TRBJ2-1): GAGVSQSPSNKVTEKGKDVELRCDPISGHTALYWYRQSLGQGLEFLIYFQGNSAPDKSGLPSDRFSAERTGGSVSTLTIQRTQQEDSAVYLCASSLVGLASEQFFGPGTRLTVL.

This clonotype was observed a few times. The J gene is TRBJ1-2, the V gene TRBV20-1; tentatively, D is TRBD1 (6 bases). The CDR3 is made up of 15 amino acids. Between the trimmed V and J ends, which lost 5 bases and 6 bases, there was a span of 22 bases. In germline, CDR1 is DFQATT, CDR2 SNEGSKA (reference sequence). For the CDR3, the DNA is TGCAGTGCTGGTACCGTCGGGGGCTCGTATGATGGCTACACCTTC. Residues: CSAGTVGGSYDGYTF.

The V and J genes are TRBV2 and TRBJ2-7, with TRBD2 matching 14 bases. The junction had 6 bases not matched to a gene; V was cut back by 7 bases and J by 4 bases. Germline V lookup: CDR1 SNHLY, CDR2 FYNNEI. CDR3 size: 15 residues. The DNA of the CDR3 is TGTGCCAGCAAAGGGACTAGCGGGAGTGGGTACGAGCAGTACTTC. Amino acids: CASKGTSGSGYEQYF.

This rearrangement joins TRBV19 to TRBJ2-5; D possibly uses TRBD1 or TRBD2 (5 bases each). The V gene lost 0 bases and the J gene lost 7 bases, with 15 bases spanning the gap. CDR3 length: 15 residues. Germline CDR1 LNHDA, CDR2 SQIVND (reference sequence). The CDR3 DNA is TGTGCCAGTAGTATAGATAGTGGGACGTTCGGGACCCAGTACTTC. Translating gives CASSIDSGTFGTQYF.